These T cell receptor beta chains were read from a single sample in a study of T cells in Graves' hyperthyroidism and ophthalmopathy. TCRdb re-called the multiplex PCR reads through MiXCR, storing one row per CDR3 protein. The table records more than 100,000 distinct CDR3 sequences, over 45% of them present only once. Input material: blood. Receptors were obtained from a middle-aged man with Graves' hyperthyroidism. CDR3s leave out the opening cysteine and the closing phenylalanine or tryptophan. Only some rows state a clone size, as once, few, many or a class for expanded clones.

size,J,V,CDR3
NA,TRBJ2-5,TRBV24-1,ASSLRTGTQY
many,TRBJ1-1,TRBV5-6,ASSFGPKLEAF
NA,TRBJ2-5,TRBV4-1,ASGQGSLREAQY
NA,TRBJ1-2,TRBV19,ATAITGEMRDGHT
many,TRBJ1-5,TRBV19,ASSIRGNQPQH
many,TRBJ1-4,TRBV12-3/TRBV12-4,ASSLGQVLNEKLF
many,TRBJ2-1,TRBV19,ASSKGLAASNEQF
medium-sized,TRBJ2-7,TRBV10-3,ATNGQESYEQY
many,TRBJ2-1,TRBV6-5,ASKAPGGPYNEQF
many,TRBJ2-5,TRBV6-6,ASGIQETQY
once,TRBJ2-7,TRBV9,ASSPRGPGAGEQY
many,TRBJ2-7,TRBV11-2,ASSKESGYYEQY
many,TRBJ2-2,TRBV13,ASSASPHTNTGELF
many,TRBJ2-7,TRBV4-3,ASRPTDNSIYEQY
once,TRBJ1-1,TRBV9,ASSFSGGYTEAF
NA,TRBJ1-1,TRBV29-1,SAIQGDFTEAF
NA,TRBJ2-7,TRBV7-3,ASSSRQGDYEQY